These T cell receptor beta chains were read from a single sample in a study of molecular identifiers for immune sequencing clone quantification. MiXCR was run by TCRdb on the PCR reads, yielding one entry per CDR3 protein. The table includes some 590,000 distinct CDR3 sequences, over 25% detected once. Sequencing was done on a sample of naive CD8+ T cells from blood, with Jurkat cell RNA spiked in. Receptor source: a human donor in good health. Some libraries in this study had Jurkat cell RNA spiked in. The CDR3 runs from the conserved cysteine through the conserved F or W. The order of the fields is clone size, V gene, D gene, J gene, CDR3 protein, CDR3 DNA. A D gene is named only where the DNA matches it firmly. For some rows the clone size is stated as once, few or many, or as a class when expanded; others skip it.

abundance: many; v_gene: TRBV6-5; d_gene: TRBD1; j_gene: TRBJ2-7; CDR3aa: CASSYSGQGMDEQYF; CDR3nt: TGTGCCAGCAGTTACTCGGGACAGGGAATGGACGAGCAGTACTTC
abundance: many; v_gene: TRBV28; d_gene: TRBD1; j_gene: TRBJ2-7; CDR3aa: CASSLNQGEKTYEQYF; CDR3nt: TGTGCCAGCAGTTTAAATCAGGGGGAAAAGACCTACGAGCAGTACTTC
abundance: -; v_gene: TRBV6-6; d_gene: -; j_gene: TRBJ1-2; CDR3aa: CAIMDSGNYGHTF; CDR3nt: TGTGCCATCATGGACAGCGGTAACTATGGCCACACCTTC
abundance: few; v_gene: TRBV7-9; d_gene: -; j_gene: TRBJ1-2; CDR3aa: CASTQGDSGYTF; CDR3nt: TGTGCCAGCACCCAGGGAGACAGTGGCTACACCTTC
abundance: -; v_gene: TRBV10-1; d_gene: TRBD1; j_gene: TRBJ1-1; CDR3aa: CASSGTGLETEAFF; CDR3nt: TGCGCCAGCTCCGGGACAGGGTTGGAAACTGAAGCTTTCTTT
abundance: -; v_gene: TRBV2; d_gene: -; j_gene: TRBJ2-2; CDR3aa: CASSAREPISNTGELFF; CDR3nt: TGTGCCAGCAGTGCTCGGGAGCCGATCTCGAACACCGGGGAGCTGTTTTTT
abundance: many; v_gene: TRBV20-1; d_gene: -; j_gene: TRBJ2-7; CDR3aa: CSARTAVGYEQYF; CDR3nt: TGCAGTGCTAGAACGGCAGTAGGTTACGAGCAGTACTTC
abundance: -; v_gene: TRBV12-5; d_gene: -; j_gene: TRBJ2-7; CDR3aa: CASAGSYEQYF; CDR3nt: TGTGCTAGTGCCGGCTCCTACGAGCAGTACTTC
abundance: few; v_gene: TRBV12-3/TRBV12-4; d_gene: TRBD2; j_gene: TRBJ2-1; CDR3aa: CASSFGTSGGEGNEQFF; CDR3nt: TGTGCCAGCAGTTTCGGGACTAGCGGGGGGGAGGGCAATGAGCAGTTCTTC
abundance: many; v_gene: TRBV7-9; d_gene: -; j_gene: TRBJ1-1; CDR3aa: CASSLAGGQQPGRTEAFF; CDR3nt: TGTGCCAGCAGCTTAGCCGGAGGGCAGCAACCCGGGAGAACTGAAGCTTTCTTT
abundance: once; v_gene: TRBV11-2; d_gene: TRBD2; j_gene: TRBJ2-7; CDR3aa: CASSLSSGVSYEQCF; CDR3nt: TGTGCCAGCAGCTTATCCAGCGGGGTCAGCTACGAGCAGTGCTTC
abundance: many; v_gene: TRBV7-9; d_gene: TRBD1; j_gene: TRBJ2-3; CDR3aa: CASSLPPEGTTGEKNTQYF; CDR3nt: TGTGCCAGCAGCTTACCGCCTGAAGGAACGACAGGGGAGAAGAATACGCAGTATTTT
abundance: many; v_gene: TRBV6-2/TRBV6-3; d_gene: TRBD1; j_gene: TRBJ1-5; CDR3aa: CASRREKQGADNQPQHF; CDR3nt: TGTGCCAGCAGACGAGAAAAACAGGGGGCGGACAATCAGCCCCAGCATTTT
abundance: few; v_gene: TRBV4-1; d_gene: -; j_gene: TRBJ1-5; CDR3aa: CASSQDRGLGPQHF; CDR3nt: TGCGCCAGCAGCCAAGATAGGGGCCTGGGGCCCCAGCATTTT